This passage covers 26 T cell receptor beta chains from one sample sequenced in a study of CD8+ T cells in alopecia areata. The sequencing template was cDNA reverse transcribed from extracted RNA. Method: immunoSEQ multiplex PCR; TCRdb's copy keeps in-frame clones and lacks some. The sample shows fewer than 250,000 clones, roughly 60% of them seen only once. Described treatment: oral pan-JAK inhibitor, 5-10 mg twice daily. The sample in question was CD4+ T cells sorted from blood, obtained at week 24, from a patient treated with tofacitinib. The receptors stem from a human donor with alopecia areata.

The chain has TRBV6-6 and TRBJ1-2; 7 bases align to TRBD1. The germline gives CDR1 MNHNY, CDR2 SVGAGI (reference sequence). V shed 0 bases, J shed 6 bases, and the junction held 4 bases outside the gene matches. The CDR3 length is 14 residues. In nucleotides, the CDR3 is TGTGCCAGCAGTTACTCTACAGGGGTGGATGGCTACACCTTC. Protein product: CASSYSTGVDGYTF.

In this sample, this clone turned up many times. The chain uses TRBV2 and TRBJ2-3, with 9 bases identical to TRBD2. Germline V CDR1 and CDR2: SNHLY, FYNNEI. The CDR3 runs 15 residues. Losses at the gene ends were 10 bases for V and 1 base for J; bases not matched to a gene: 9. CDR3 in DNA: TGTGCCATGATTTTAGCGGGGGAGCGCACAGATACGCAGTATTTT. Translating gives CAMILAGERTDTQYF.

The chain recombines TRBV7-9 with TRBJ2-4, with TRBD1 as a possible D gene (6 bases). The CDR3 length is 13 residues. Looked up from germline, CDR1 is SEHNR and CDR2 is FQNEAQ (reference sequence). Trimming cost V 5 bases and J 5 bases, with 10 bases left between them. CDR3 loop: CASSRDIENIQYF. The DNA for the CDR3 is TGTGCCAGCAGCCGGGACATTGAAAACATTCAGTACTTC.

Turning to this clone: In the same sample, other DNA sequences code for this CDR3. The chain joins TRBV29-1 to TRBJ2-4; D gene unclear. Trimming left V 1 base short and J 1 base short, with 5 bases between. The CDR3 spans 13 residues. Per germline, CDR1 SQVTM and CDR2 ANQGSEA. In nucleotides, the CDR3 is TGCAGCGTTGAAGGCAGGGCCAAAAACATTCAGTACTTC. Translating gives CSVEGRAKNIQYF.

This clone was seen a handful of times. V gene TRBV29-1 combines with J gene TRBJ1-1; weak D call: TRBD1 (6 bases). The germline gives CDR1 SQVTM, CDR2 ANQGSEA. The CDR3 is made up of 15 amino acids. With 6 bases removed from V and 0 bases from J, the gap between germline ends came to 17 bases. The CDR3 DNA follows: TGCAGCGTAAATATTCGGGACACATTGAACACTGAAGCTTTCTTT. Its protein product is CSVNIRDTLNTEAFF.

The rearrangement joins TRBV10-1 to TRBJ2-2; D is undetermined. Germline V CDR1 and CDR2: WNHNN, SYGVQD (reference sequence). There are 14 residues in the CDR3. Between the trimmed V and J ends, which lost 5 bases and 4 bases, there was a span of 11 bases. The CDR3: CASSTAQVTGELFF. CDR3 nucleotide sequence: TGCGCCAGCAGTACGGCCCAGGTCACCGGGGAGCTGTTTTTT.

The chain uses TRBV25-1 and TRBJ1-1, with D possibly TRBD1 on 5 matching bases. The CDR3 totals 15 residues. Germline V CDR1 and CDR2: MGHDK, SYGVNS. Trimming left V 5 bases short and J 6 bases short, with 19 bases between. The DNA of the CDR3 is TGTGCCAGCAGTCCCATTAAGGGGTCAGGCTCTGAAGCTTTCTTT. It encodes CASSPIKGSGSEAFF.

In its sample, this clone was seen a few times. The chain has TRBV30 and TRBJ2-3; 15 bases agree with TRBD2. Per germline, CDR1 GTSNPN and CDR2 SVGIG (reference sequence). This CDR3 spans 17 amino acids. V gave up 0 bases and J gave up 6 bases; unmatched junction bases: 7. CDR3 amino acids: CAWSVGLAGGPSDTQYF. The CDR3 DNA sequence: TGTGCCTGGAGTGTAGGACTAGCGGGGGGGCCGTCTGATACGCAGTATTTT.

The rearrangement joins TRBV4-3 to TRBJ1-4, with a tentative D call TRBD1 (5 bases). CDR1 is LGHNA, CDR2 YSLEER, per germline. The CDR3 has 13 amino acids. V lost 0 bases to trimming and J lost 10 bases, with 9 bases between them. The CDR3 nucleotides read TGCGCCAGCAGCCAAGATTTGGGGGGAAAACTGTTTTTT. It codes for CASSQDLGGKLFF.

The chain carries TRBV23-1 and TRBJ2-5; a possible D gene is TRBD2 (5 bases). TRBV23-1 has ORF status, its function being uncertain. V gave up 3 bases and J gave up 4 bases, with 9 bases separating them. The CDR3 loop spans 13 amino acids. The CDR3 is CASSQRAPETQYF. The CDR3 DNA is TGCGCCAGCAGTCAGAGGGCCCCAGAGACCCAGTACTTC.

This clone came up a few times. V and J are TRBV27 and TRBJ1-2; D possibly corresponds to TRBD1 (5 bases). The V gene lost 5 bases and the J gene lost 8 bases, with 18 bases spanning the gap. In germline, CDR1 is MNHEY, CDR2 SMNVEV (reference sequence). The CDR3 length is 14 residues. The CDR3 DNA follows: TGTGCCAGCAGTCCCGAGGGGCGCGCACGCGGCTACACCTTC. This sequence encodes CASSPEGRARGYTF.

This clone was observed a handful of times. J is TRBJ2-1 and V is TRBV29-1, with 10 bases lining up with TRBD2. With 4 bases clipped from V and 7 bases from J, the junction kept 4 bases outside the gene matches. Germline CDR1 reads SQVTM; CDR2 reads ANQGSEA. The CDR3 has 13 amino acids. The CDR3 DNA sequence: TGCAGCGTTGCGACTAGCGGGCAGAATGAGCAGTTCTTC. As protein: CSVATSGQNEQFF.

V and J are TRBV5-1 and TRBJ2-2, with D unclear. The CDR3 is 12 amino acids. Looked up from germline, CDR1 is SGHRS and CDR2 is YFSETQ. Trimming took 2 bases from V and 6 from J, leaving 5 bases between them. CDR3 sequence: CASSFISGELFF. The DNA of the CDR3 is TGCGCCAGCAGCTTTATCTCCGGGGAGCTGTTTTTT.

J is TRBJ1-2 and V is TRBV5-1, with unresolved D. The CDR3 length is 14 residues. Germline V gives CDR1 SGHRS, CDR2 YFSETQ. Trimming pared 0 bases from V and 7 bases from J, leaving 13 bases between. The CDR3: CASSLEGYGAGYTF. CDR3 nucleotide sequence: TGCGCCAGCAGCTTGGAAGGGTACGGCGCTGGCTACACCTTC.

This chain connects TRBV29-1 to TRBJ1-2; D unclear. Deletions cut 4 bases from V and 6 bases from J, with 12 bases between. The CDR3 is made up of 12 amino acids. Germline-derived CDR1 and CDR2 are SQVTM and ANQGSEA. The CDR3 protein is CSVGVINDGYTF. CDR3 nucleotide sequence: TGCAGCGTTGGGGTGATAAACGATGGCTACACCTTC.

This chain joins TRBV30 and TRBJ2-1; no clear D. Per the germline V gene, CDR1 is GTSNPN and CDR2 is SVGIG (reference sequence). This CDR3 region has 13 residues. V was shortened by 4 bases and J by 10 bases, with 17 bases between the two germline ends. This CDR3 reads CAWIPQPIGEQFF. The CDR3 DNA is TGTGCCTGGATCCCCCAACCTATCGGGGAGCAGTTCTTC.

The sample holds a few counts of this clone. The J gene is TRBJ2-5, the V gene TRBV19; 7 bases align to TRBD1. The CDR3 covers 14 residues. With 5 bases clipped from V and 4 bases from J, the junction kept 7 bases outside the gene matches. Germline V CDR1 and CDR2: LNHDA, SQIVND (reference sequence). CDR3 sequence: CASSQSHRGETQYF. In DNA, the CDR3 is TGTGCCAGTAGTCAATCCCACAGGGGAGAGACCCAGTACTTC.

Written as DNA, the CDR3 is TGTGCCACCAGCCGGGGAACCAACAATGAGCAGTTCTTC. Its protein is CATSRGTNNEQFF. The rearrangement joins TRBV15 to TRBJ2-1; possible D gene TRBD2, 5 bases. Trimming cost V 5 bases and J 5 bases, with 10 bases left between them. The CDR3 length is 13 residues. CDR1 LNHNV and CDR2 YYDKDF come from the germline V gene (reference sequence).

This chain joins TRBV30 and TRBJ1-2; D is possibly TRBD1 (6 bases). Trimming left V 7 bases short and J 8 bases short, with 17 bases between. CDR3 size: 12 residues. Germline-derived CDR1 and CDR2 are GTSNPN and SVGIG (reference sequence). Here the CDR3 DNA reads TGTGCCTTAGTAGGGGGGCGCAGGGGCTACACCTTC. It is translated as CALVGGRRGYTF.

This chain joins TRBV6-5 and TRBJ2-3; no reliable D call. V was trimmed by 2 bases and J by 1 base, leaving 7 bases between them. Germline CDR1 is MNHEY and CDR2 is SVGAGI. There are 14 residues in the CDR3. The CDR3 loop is CASSYRDGTDTQYF. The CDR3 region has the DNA TGTGCCAGCAGTTACAGGGATGGCACAGATACGCAGTATTTT.

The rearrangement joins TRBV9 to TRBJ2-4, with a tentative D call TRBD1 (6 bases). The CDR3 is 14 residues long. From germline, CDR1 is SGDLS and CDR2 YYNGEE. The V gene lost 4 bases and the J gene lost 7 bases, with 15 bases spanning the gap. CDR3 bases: TGTGCCAGCAGCCCACGTCAGGGGCAGAACATTCAGTACTTC. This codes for CASSPRQGQNIQYF.

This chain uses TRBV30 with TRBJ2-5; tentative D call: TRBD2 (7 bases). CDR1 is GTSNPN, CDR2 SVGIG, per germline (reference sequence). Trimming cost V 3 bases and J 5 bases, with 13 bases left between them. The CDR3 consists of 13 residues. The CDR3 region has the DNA TGTGCCTGGAGCGCCGGGGGGCTGGAGACCCAGTACTTC. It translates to CAWSAGGLETQYF.

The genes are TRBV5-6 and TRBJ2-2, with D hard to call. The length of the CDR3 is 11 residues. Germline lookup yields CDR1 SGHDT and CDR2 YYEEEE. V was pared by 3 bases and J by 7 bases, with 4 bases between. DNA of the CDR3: TGTGCCAGCAGCTACGGCGGGGAGCTGTTTTTT. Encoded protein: CASSYGGELFF. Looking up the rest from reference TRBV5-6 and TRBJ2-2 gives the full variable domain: DAGVTQSPTHLIKTRGQQVTLRCSPKSGHDTVSWYQQALGQGPQFIFQYYEEEERQRGNFPDRFSGHQFPNYSSELNVNALLLGDSALYLCASSYGGELFFGEGSRLTVL.

The CDR3 bases are TGTGCCAGCAGCCCAGGGGCAGGGGGCACAGATACGCAGTATTTT. Translating gives CASSPGAGGTDTQYF. The chain recombines TRBV25-1 with TRBJ2-3; possibly TRBD1 for D (6 bases). Per germline, CDR1 MGHDK and CDR2 SYGVNS. V lost 6 bases and J 1 base, leaving 14 bases between the germline ends. This CDR3 region has 15 residues.

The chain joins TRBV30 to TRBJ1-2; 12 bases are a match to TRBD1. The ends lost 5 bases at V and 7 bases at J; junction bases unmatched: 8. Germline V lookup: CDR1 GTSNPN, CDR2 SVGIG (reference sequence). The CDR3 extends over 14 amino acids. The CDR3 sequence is CAWGAGGQGAGYTF. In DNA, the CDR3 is TGTGCCTGGGGAGCCGGGGGACAGGGGGCTGGCTACACCTTC. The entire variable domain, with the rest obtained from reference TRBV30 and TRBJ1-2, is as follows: SQTIHQWPATLVQPVGSPLSLECTVEGTSNPNLYWYRQAAGRGLQLLFYSVGIGQISSEVPQNLSASRPQDRQFILSSKKLLLSDSGFYLCAWGAGGQGAGYTFGSGTRLTVV.

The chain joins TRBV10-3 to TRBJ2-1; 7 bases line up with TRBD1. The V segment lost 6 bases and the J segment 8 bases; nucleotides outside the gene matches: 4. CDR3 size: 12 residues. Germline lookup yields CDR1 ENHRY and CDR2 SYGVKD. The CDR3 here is CAISRQGHEQFF. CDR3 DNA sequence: TGTGCCATCAGCCGACAGGGCCATGAGCAGTTCTTC.